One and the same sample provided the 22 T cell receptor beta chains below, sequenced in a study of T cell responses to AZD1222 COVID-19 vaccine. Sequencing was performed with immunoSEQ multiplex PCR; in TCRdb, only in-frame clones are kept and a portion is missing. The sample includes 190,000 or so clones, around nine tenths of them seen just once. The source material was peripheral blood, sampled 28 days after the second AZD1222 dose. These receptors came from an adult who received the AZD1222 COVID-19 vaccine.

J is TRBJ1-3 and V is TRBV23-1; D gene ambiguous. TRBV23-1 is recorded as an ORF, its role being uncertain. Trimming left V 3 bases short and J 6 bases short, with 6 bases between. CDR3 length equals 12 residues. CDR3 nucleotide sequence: TGCGCCAGCAGTCATGGACCAAACACCATATATTTT. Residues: CASSHGPNTIYF.

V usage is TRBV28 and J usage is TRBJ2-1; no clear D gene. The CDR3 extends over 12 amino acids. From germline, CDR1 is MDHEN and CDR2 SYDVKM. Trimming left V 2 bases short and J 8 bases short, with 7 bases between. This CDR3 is CASSLRVDEQFF. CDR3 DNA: TGTGCCAGCAGTTTACGGGTCGATGAGCAGTTCTTC.

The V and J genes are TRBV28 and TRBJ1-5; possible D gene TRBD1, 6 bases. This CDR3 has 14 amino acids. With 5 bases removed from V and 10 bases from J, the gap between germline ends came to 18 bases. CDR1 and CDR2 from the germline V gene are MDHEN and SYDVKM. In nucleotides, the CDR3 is TGTGCCAGCAGTGCCGCCGGGGGCCTGTCCCCCCAGCATTTT. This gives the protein CASSAAGGLSPQHF.

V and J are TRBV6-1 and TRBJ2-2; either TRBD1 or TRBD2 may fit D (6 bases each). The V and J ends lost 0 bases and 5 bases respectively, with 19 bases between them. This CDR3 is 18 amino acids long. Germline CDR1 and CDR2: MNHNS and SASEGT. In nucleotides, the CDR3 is TGTGCCAGCAGTGAAGCCCACCCCGGGGGCATAAGGACCGGGGAGCTGTTTTTT. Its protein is CASSEAHPGGIRTGELFF.

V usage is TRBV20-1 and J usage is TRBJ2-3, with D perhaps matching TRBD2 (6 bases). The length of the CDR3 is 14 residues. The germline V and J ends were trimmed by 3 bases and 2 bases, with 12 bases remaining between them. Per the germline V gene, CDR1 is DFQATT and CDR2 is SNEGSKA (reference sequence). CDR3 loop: CSASVGGITDTQYF. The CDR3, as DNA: TGCAGTGCTAGTGTGGGCGGGATCACAGATACGCAGTATTTT.

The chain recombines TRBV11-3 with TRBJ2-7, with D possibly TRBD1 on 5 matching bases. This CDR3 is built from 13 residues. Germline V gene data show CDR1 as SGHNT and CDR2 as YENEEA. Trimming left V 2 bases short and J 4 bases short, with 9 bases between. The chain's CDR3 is CASSLRGGYEQYF. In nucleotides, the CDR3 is TGTGCCAGCAGCTTAAGGGGCGGTTACGAGCAGTACTTC.

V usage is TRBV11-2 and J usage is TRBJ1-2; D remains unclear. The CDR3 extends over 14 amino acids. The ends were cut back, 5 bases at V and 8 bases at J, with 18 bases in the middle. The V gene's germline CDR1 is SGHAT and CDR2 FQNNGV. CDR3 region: CASSPYGRHAGYTF. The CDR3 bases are TGTGCCAGCAGCCCCTATGGGCGCCATGCGGGCTACACCTTC.

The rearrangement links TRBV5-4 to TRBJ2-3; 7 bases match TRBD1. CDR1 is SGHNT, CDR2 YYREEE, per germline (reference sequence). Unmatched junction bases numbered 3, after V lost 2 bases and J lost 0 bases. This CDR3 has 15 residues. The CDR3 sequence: CASSLGTASTDTQYF. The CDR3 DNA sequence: TGTGCCAGCAGCTTAGGGACAGCAAGCACAGATACGCAGTATTTT.

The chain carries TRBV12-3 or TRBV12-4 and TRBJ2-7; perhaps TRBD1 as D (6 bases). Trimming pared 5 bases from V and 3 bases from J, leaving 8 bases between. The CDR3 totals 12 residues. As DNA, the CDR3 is TGTGCCAGCAGTCGACAGGACTACGAGCAGTACTTC. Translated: CASSRQDYEQYF.

The DNA of the CDR3 is TGCAGCGTTTACCGGACTAGCGATGAGCAGTTCTTC. Amino acids: CSVYRTSDEQFF. The chain links TRBV29-1 to TRBJ2-1; 9 bases line up with TRBD2. The V gene end was trimmed by 5 bases and the J gene end by 8 bases; junction bases not matched to a gene: 4. The CDR3 consists of 12 residues. Germline lookup yields CDR1 SQVTM and CDR2 ANQGSEA.

CDR3 bases: TGTGCCTGGAGTGTAGGGCCAAATCAGCCCCAGCATTTT. Encoded protein: CAWSVGPNQPQHF. The chain links TRBV30 to TRBJ1-5, with no clear D. Trimming left V 0 bases short and J 4 bases short, with 7 bases between. The CDR3 totals 13 residues. Germline values: CDR1 GTSNPN, CDR2 SVGIG (reference sequence).

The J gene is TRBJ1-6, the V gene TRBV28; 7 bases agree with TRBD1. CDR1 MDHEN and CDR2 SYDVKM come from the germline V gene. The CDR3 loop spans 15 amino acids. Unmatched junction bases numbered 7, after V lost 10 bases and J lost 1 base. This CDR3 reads CATNRGVSYNSPLHF. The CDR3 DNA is TGTGCCACCAACAGGGGTGTGTCCTATAATTCACCCCTCCACTTT.

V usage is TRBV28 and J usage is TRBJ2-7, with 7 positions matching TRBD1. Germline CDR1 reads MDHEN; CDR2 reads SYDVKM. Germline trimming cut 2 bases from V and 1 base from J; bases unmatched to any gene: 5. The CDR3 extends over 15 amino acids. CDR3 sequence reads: CASSLPGQESYEQYF. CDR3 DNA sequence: TGTGCCAGCAGTTTACCTGGACAGGAATCCTACGAGCAGTACTTC.

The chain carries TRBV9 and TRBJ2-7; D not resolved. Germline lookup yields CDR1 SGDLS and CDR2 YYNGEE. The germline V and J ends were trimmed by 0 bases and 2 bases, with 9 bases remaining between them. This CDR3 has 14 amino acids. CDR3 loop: CASSVGAQAYEQYF. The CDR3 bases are TGTGCCAGCAGCGTAGGTGCGCAGGCCTACGAGCAGTACTTC.

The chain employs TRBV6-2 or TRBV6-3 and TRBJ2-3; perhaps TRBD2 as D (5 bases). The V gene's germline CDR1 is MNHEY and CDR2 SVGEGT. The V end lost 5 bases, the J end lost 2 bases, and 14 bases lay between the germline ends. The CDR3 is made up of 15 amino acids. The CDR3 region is CASSRGYGATDTQYF. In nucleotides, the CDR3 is TGTGCCAGCAGTCGGGGTTATGGTGCCACAGATACGCAGTATTTT.

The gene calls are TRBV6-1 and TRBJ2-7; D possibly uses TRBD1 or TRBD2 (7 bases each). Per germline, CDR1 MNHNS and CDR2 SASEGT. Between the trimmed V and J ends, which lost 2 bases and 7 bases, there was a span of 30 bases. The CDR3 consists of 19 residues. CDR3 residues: CASSEWLNKGASGTLEQYF. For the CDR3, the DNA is TGTGCCAGCAGTGAATGGCTCAACAAGGGGGCTAGCGGTACTTTGGAGCAGTACTTC.

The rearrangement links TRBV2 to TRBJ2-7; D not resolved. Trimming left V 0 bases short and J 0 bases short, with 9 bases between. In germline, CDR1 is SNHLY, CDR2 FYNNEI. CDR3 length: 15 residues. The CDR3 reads CASSEAGSLSYEQYF. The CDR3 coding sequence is TGTGCCAGCAGTGAAGCGGGCAGCCTCTCCTACGAGCAGTACTTC.

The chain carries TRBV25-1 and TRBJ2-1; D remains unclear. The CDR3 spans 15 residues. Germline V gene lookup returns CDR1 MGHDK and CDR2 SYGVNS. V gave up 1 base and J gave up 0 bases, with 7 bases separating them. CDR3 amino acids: CASSELGGSYNEQFF. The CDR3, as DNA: TGTGCCAGCAGTGAATTGGGCGGCTCCTACAATGAGCAGTTCTTC. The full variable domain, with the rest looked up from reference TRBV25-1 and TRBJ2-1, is EADIYQTPRYLVIGTGKKITLECSQTMGHDKMYWYQQDPGMELHLIHYSYGVNSTEKGDLSSESTVSRIRTEHFPLTLESARPSHTSQYLCASSELGGSYNEQFFGPGTRLTVL.

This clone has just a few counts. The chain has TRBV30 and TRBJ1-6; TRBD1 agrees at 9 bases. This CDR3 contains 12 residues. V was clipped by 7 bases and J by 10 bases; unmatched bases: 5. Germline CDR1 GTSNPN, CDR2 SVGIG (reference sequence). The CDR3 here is CASGQGGSPLHF. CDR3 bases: TGTGCCTCGGGACAGGGTGGATCACCCCTCCACTTT.

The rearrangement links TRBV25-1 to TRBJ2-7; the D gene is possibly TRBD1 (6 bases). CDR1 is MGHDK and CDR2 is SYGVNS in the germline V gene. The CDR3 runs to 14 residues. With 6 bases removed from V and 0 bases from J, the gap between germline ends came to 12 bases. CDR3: CASSFTGTSYEQYF. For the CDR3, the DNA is TGTGCCAGCAGCTTTACAGGGACCTCCTACGAGCAGTACTTC.

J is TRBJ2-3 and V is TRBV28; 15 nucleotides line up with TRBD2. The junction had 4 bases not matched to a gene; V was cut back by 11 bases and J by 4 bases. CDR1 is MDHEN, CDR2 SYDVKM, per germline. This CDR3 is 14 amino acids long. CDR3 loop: CASGTSGRSDTQYF. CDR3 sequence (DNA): TGTGCCTCCGGGACTAGCGGGAGGTCAGATACGCAGTATTTT.

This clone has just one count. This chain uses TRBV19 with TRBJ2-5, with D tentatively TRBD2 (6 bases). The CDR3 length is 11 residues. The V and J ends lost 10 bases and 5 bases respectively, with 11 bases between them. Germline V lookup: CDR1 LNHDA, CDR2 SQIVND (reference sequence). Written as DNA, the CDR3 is TGTGCCACAGGAAGCGGGGAGACCCAGTACTTC. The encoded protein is CATGSGETQYF. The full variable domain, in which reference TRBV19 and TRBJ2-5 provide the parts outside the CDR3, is DGGITQSPKYLFRKEGQNVTLSCEQNLNHDAMYWYRQDPGQGLRLIYYSQIVNDFQKGDIAEGYSVSREKKESFPLTVTSAQKNPTAFYLCATGSGETQYFGPGTRLLVL.